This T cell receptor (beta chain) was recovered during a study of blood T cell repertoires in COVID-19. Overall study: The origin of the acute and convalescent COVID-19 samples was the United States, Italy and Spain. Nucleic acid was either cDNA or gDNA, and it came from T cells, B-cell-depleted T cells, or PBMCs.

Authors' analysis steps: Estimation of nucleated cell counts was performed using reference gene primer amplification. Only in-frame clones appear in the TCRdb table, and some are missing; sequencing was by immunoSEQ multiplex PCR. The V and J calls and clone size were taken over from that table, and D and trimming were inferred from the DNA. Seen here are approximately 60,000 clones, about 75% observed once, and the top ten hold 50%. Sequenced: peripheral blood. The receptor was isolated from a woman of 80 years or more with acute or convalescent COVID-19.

The CDR3 DNA sequence: TGCGCCAGCAGCTTGGGGTGGACTAGCGGGAGTAATGAGCAGTTCTTC. Protein sequence: CASSLGWTSGSNEQFF. The V and J genes are TRBV5-1 and TRBJ2-1; TRBD2 matches at 13 bases. V lost 0 bases to trimming and J lost 7 bases; unmatched junction nucleotides: 4. Germline lookup yields CDR1 SGHRS and CDR2 YFSETQ. This CDR3 comprises 16 residues.